This T cell receptor beta chain was sequenced during a study of blood T cell repertoires in COVID-19. In the study overall: Sites across the United States, Italy and Spain contributed samples from acute and convalescent COVID-19. Sources were T cells, B-cell-depleted T cells, or PBMCs; the material itself was cDNA or gDNA.

Original methodology: Reference gene primers were amplified, and this amplification served to estimate nucleated cell counts. Measured with immunoSEQ multiplex PCR; TCRdb has only the in-frame clones, and not every one. The DNA gave D and trimming, while V, J and clone size come from that table. This sample has about 180,000 clones, with about 89% found just once. CDR3 size: 14 residues. Germline-derived CDR1 and CDR2 are SEHNR and FQNEAQ (reference sequence). Trimming removed 1 base from V and 12 bases from J; junction bases left unmatched: 10. The TCR was taken from a man aged 18 to 29 who had recovered from COVID-19. The sequenced sample was peripheral blood. The chain employs TRBV7-9 and TRBJ2-7; 9 nucleotides match TRBD1. This CDR3 is CASSLEVTGGFLYF. The DNA for the CDR3 is TGTGCCAGCAGCTTAGAGGTGACAGGGGGGTTTCTGTACTTC.